The text below deals with one TCR beta chain. The antigen remains undetermined. What was sequenced were expressed TCRB transcripts, since all of the isolated RNA had been reverse transcribed. An average of roughly 950,000 reads was obtained from stem cell-like memory T cell samples. TCRdb keeps only in-frame clones here, not all; method: immunoSEQ multiplex PCR. The sample consists of more than 85,000 clones, under 40% of them appearing once. The entry originates in a study of beta chain features in type 1 diabetes. Looking at the study overall: All samples yielded some 100,000,000 examined sorted cells. Study results and limitations: Comparison showed that naive, central memory and Treg TCRB repertoires appeared more similar among patients than among healthy donors.

The germline V gene encodes CDR1 MNHEY and CDR2 SMNVEV (reference sequence). The CDR3 totals 15 residues. The ends were cut back, 6 bases at V and 4 bases at J, with 18 bases in the middle. The receptor was isolated from a woman younger than 35 in good health. The sample consisted of stem cell memory CD4+ T cells from blood. The chain is built from TRBV27 and TRBJ1-2; perhaps TRBD1 as D (6 bases). The CDR3 region is CASSHHRAPRYGYTF. The CDR3 DNA follows: TGTGCCAGCAGCCACCACAGGGCCCCTCGCTATGGCTACACCTTC.